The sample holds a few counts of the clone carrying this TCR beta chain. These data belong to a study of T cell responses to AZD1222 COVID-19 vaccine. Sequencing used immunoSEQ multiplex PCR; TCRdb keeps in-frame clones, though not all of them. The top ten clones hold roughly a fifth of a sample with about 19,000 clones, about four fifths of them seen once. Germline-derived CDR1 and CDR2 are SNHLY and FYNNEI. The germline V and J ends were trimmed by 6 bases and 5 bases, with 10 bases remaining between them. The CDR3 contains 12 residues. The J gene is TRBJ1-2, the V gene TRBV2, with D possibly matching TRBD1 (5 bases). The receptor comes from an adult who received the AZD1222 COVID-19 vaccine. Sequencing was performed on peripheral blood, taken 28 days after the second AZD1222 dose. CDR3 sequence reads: CASRQEEYGYTF. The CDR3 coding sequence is TGTGCCAGCAGACAGGAGGAGTATGGCTACACCTTC.